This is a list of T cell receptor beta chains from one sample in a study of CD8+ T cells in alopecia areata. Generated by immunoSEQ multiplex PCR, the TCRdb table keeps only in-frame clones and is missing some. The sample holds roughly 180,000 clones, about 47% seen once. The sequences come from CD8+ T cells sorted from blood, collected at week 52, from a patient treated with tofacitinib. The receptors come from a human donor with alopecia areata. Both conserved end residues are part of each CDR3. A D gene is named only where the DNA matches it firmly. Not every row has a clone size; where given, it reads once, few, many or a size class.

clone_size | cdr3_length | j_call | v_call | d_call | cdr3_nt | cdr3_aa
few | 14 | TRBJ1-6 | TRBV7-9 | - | TGTGCCAGCAAAGAAGGGACGGGAAATTCACCCCTCCACTTT | CASKEGTGNSPLHF
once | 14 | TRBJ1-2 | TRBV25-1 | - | TGTGCCAGCAGTGGAGGGGAAGCTAACTATGGCTACACCTTC | CASSGGEANYGYTF
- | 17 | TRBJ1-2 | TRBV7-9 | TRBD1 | TGTGCCAGCAGCTCCGACAGGGAGAGTAGGAGGGGGTATGGCTACACCTTC | CASSSDRESRRGYGYTF
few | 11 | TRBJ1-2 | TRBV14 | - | TGTGCCAGCAGGGATAGCTATGGCTACACCTTC | CASRDSYGYTF
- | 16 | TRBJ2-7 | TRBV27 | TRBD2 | TGTGCCAGCGGACGGGTCGCGGGAGCTCCGGGGGACGAGCAGTACTTC | CASGRVAGAPGDEQYF
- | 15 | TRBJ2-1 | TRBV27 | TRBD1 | TGTGCCAGCAGTTGGGGGGACAGGGTCTACAATGAGCAGTTCTTC | CASSWGDRVYNEQFF
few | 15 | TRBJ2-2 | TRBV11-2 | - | TGTGCCAGCAGCTTAGGACACGTTAACACCGGGGAGCTGTTTTTT | CASSLGHVNTGELFF
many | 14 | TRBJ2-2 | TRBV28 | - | TGTGCCAGCACATCCGGGAATCGTAACGGGGAGCTGTTTTTT | CASTSGNRNGELFF
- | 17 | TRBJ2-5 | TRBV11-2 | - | TGTGCCAGCAGCTTCAATTCGTACGGACAGACACAAGAGACCCAGTACTTC | CASSFNSYGQTQETQYF
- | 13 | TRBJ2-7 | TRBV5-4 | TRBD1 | TGTGCCAGCAGCTTTGGACAGGGTGGCGCGCAGTACTTC | CASSFGQGGAQYF
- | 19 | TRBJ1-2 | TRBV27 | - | TGTGCCAGCAGTTTTCTGATGGATAGACCGGGACGCACTAACTATGGCTACACCTTC | CASSFLMDRPGRTNYGYTF
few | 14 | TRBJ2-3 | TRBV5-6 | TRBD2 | TGTGCCAGCAGATGGACTAGCGGGTATGATACGCAGTATTTT | CASRWTSGYDTQYF
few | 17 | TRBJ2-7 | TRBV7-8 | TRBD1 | TGTGCCAGCAGCTTAGGGAGGTGGACAGGGGTTCGGCACGAGCAGTACTTC | CASSLGRWTGVRHEQYF
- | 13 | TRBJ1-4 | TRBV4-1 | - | TGCGCCAGCAGCCAAGATTCGCGGGAAAAACTGTTTTTT | CASSQDSREKLFF
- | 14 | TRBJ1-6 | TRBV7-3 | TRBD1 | TGTGCCAGCAGCACCGGGACAGATAATTCACCCCTCCACTTT | CASSTGTDNSPLHF
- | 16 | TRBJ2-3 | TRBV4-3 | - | TGCGCCAGCAGCCAAGATGTATCAGGAGGTGCAGATACGCAGTATTTT | CASSQDVSGGADTQYF
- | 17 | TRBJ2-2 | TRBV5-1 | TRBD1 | TGCGCCAGCAGCTTGTCCCAGACAGGGTTGAACACCGGGGAGCTGTTTTTT | CASSLSQTGLNTGELFF
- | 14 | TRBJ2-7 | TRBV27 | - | TGTGCCAGCAGTTTATCGGAGGTTTTGACCGAGCAGTACTTC | CASSLSEVLTEQYF
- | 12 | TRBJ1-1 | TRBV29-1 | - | TGCAGCGTTGAAGATCATCCGGGATCAGCTTTCTTT | CSVEDHPGSAFF
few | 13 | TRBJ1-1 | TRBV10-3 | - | TGTGCCATCAGTGCACTTGGGAGCACTGAAGCTTTCTTT | CAISALGSTEAFF
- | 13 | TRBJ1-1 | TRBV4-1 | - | TGCGCCAGCAGCAATACAGGGCGAACTGAAGCTTTCTTT | CASSNTGRTEAFF
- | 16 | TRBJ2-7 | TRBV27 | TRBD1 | TGTGCCAGCAGTGAATTAGGGGGACAGGGAGTTGACGAGCAGTACTTC | CASSELGGQGVDEQYF